The clone carrying this TCR beta chain was picked up a small number of times. Its matching antigen is unknown. Other DNA sequences in the sample encode the same CDR3. The data derive from a study of cytomegalovirus exposure and HLA in healthy donors. Study results and caveats: Clonal expansion, a later analysis showed, was greater in HLA-associated TCR beta chains than in equally common others. Rates of TCR association differed by HLA locus in a later analysis, with DRB1 highest and HLA-C lowest. Researchers reported in a later analysis that a missense DCLRE1C variant was tied to TCR beta V- and J-gene trimming.

The germline gives CDR1 MGHRA, CDR2 YSYEKL. V was shortened by 4 bases and J by 4 bases, with 13 bases between the two germline ends. The CDR3 sequence is 14 residues long. PCR involved 60 Vbeta and 13 Jbeta primers. Assay used: immunoSEQ multiplex PCR; TCRdb lists only in-frame clones, some missing. The sample includes 65,000 to 95,000 clones, roughly 70% of them seen just once. The receptor's source is a man between 65 and 85 years old in good health and CMV-seronegative. The chain employs TRBV4-1 and TRBJ1-1, with D possibly TRBD1 on 6 matching bases. Sequencing input: PBMCs. The CDR3 nucleotides are TGCGCCAGCAGCCCCCGGGGGGCGGGCACTGAAGCTTTCTTT. Protein product: CASSPRGAGTEAFF.